This paragraph reports one T cell receptor beta chain. The germline gives CDR1 SGHVS, CDR2 FQNEAQ. The CDR3 length is 13 residues. V was trimmed by 5 bases and J by 6 bases, leaving 14 bases between them. Data came from immunoSEQ multiplex PCR; TCRdb stores just in-frame clones and leaves some out. The sample includes tens of thousands of clones, roughly four fifths of them seen just once. Patients had blood sampled at baseline and again on cycle 4 day 1 and cycle 7 day 1. These data originate in a study of OX40 agonist ivuxolimab in advanced cancers. This specimen consisted of CD4+ or CD8+ T cells sorted from blood, obtained in a trial of the OX40 agonist ivuxolimab. This sequence originates from an adult with an advanced solid tumor such as melanoma, head and neck, liver or kidney cancer. V is TRBV7-8 and J is TRBJ2-7, with D unclear. CDR3 sequence (DNA): TGTGCCAGCAGCCCTGACGGGTCCGGCGAGCAGTACTTC. This sequence encodes CASSPDGSGEQYF.